The rows below give T cell receptor beta chains drawn from one sample of a study of blood T cell repertoires in COVID-19. TCRdb keeps only in-frame clones here, not all; method: immunoSEQ multiplex PCR. In the table there are some 80,000 clones, 90% of which are singletons. What was sequenced was peripheral blood. The receptors here all came from a woman aged 80 or over with active or convalescent COVID-19. The conserved cysteine and the conserved F or W are not part of the CDR3 here.

TRBV10-3	AISETGRGSSYEQY
TRBV4-2	ASSLEGTGGYEQY
TRBV7-3	ASSLTADPEQPQH
TRBV4-1	ASSQDTGVGQPQH
TRBV9	ASSGEENTIY
TRBV5-6	ASSLLGGQGTAYGYT
TRBV3-1/TRBV3-2	ASSPHRDRVYYEQY
TRBV5-1	ASSFKGDREAF
TRBV7-9	ASSSPTGVNEQF
TRBV12-2	ASRPDPAGLH
TRBV19	ASSTSRVGYT
TRBV12-3/TRBV12-4	ASRLQGYGYT
TRBV18	ASEETGFYGYT
TRBV29-1	SVEAGQGDYGYT
TRBV6-2/TRBV6-3	ASSPPGGGLEKLF
TRBV28	ASSPGDIYNEQF
TRBV18	ASSPLEGGIYGYT
TRBV19	ASSILQISNQPQH
TRBV6-1	ASSEIGGPDYGYT
TRBV7-2	ASSLRIAVSYGYT
TRBV5-4	ASSFGLAGGNEQF
TRBV7-2	ASSQLSGGLDTQY
TRBV24-1	ATSVARTFNHEQF
TRBV14	ASSQGQGGRSDTQY
TRBV4-1	ASSQDGGRYSPLH
TRBV28	ASAFLVTQTGYNTGELF
TRBV5-1	ASSLAWQGGTEAF
TRBV29-1	SVAGNNQETQY
TRBV6-2/TRBV6-3	ASSYGTGQIYGYT
TRBV6-2/TRBV6-3	ASSSLLGTGRPYEQY
TRBV5-5	ASRRGQGSYEQY
TRBV19	ASSRRTPGQGSRTEAF
TRBV5-8	ASSLRGQHYEQY
TRBV3-1/TRBV3-2	ASSPLAGALTDTQY
TRBV21-1	ASPKGELDRGLDEKLF
TRBV28	ASSFVGQGTDEQY
TRBV11-2	ASSLGTAYNSPLH
TRBV2	ASSNQGAADYSNQPQH
TRBV19	ASSRGTSTDTQY
TRBV4-1	ASSQTGSSGNTIY
TRBV7-2	ASSERAALH
TRBV7-6	ASSLVADEQY
TRBV4-3	ASSQDLAEEQY
TRBV5-1	ASSKGQSGYT
TRBV5-1	ASSPLPGFETQY
TRBV6-2/TRBV6-3	ASSSWTGGKY
TRBV3-1/TRBV3-2	ASSSRDRGLMNTEAF